Sequencing of this T cell receptor (beta chain) was carried out in a study of T-cell reconstitution after alpha-beta-depleted transplantation in children. The CDR3 has 17 residues. Germline loops: CDR1 MDHEN, CDR2 SYDVKM. Trimming left V 4 bases short and J 3 bases short, with 21 bases between. This clonotype was found many times. Using unique molecular identifiers, the investigators prepared the TCRbeta library. TCRdb reprocessed the PCR reads with MiXCR, giving one entry per CDR3 protein. The sample holds 240,000 or so distinct CDR3 sequences, 12% seen once. The sample was PBMCs from the stem cell graft donor, taken from the stem cell graft. V and J are TRBV28 and TRBJ2-5; possibly TRBD2 for D (6 bases). The source of this sequence is a human donor who donated a stem cell graft to a child with acute lymphoblastic leukemia. Here the CDR3 DNA reads TGTGCCAGCAGTTATTCTCCGACTAGAGCGGCAAAAGAGACCCAGTACTTC. Translating gives CASSYSPTRAAKETQYF.